The 14 T cell receptor beta chains below come from one sample, sequenced in a study of control samples from healthy donors and cancer patients. Only in-frame clones appear in the TCRdb table, and some are missing; sequencing was by immunoSEQ multiplex PCR. The table lists some 190,000 clones, about 90% of them singletons. The specimen was blood. Receptors were obtained from a man younger than 40 in good health.

In DNA, the CDR3 is TGCGCCAGCAGCGTCCAGACAAGCACAGATACGCAGTATTTT. This gives the protein CASSVQTSTDTQYF. The V gene is TRBV5-1, the J gene TRBJ2-3; no clear D. Germline assignment: CDR1 SGHRS and CDR2 YFSETQ. Trimming cost V 4 bases and J 0 bases, with 9 bases left between them. The CDR3 sequence is 14 residues long.

This clone came up once. This chain links TRBV20-1 with TRBJ1-5; D unresolved. V lost 3 bases, J lost 1 base, and 7 bases lay in between. CDR3 length: 13 residues. Germline CDR1 is DFQATT and CDR2 is SNEGSKA (reference sequence). The CDR3 reads CSASRNSNQPQHF. The CDR3, as DNA: TGCAGTGCTAGTCGTAACAGCAATCAGCCCCAGCATTTT.

The chain combines TRBV19 with TRBJ1-1, with TRBD1 identical over 8 bases. CDR3 length equals 13 residues. Losses at the gene ends were 4 bases for V and 4 bases for J; bases not matched to a gene: 2. Germline V gives CDR1 LNHDA, CDR2 SQIVND (reference sequence). CDR3 nucleotide sequence: TGTGCCAGTAGTAGCAGGGGGCTCACTGAAGCTTTCTTT. Its protein product is CASSSRGLTEAFF.

This rearrangement joins TRBV24-1 to TRBJ1-5; maybe TRBD1 (5 bases). CDR3 size: 15 residues. The ends were cut back, 3 bases at V and 1 base at J, with 9 bases in the middle. The germline V gene encodes CDR1 KGHDR and CDR2 SFDVKD. The CDR3 nucleotides are TGTGCCACCAGTGATAACCGGGACAGCAATCAGCCCCAGCATTTT. Its protein product is CATSDNRDSNQPQHF.

The chain couples TRBV4-2 to TRBJ1-5, with D tentatively TRBD1 (6 bases). The CDR3 covers 16 residues. In germline, CDR1 is LGHNA, CDR2 YNFKEQ. The V gene lost 3 bases and the J gene lost 5 bases, with 17 bases spanning the gap. DNA for the CDR3: TGTGCCAGCAGCCAGTACGGGACAAGGGACCATCAGCCCCAGCATTTT. It codes for CASSQYGTRDHQPQHF.

This chain connects TRBV10-1 to TRBJ1-1; tentative D call: TRBD1 (5 bases). V was shortened by 2 bases and J by 4 bases, with 14 bases between the two germline ends. The CDR3 has 15 residues. Germline V lookup: CDR1 WNHNN, CDR2 SYGVQD (reference sequence). In DNA, the CDR3 is TGCGCCAGCAGTGAGACGGACCTCGGGGGCACTGAAGCTTTCTTT. Residues: CASSETDLGGTEAFF.

V usage is TRBV7-9 and J usage is TRBJ2-2, with 8 nucleotides matching TRBD1. The germline V gene has CDR1 SEHNR and CDR2 FQNEAQ (reference sequence). The V gene end was trimmed by 5 bases and the J gene end by 6 bases; junction bases not matched to a gene: 11. The CDR3 length is 16 residues. CDR3 region: CASSPAGQVLAGELFF. In nucleotides, the CDR3 is TGTGCCAGCAGCCCCGCGGGACAGGTCCTTGCCGGGGAGCTGTTTTTT.

V gene TRBV28 combines with J gene TRBJ2-7, with unresolved D. CDR3 length: 15 amino acids. The germline V gene has CDR1 MDHEN and CDR2 SYDVKM. Trimming cost V 4 bases and J 9 bases, with 22 bases left between them. CDR3 DNA: TGTGCCAGCAGTTCCACTCCCGGCCGGGTATTAGGGCAGTACTTC. This gives the protein CASSSTPGRVLGQYF. The whole variable domain, remainder taken from reference TRBV28 and TRBJ2-7, is DVKVTQSSRYLVKRTGEKVFLECVQDMDHENMFWYRQDPGLGLRLIYFSYDVKMKEKGDIPEGYSVSREKKERFSLILESASTNQTSMYLCASSSTPGRVLGQYFGPGTRLTVT.

The chain employs TRBV12-5 and TRBJ2-7, with D tentatively TRBD2 (6 bases). Germline-derived CDR1 and CDR2 are LGHNT and FRNRAP. V dropped 2 bases and J dropped 0 bases, with 11 bases sitting between them. This CDR3 is 15 amino acids long. The CDR3 DNA follows: TGTGCTAGTGGTTTGCCAGTCGGGGGCTCCTACGAGCAGTACTTC. This gives the protein CASGLPVGGSYEQYF. Full variable domain (outside the CDR3, taken from reference TRBV12-5 and TRBJ2-7): DARVTQTPRHKVTEMGQEVTMRCQPILGHNTVFWYRQTMMQGLELLAYFRNRAPLDDSGMPKDRFSAEMPDATLATLKIQPSEPRDSAVYFCASGLPVGGSYEQYFGPGTRLTVT.

This chain connects TRBV29-1 to TRBJ1-4, with 7 nucleotides matching TRBD1. After removal of 8 bases from V and 7 bases from J, the junction contained 7 bases not matched to a gene. Germline-derived CDR1 and CDR2 are SQVTM and ANQGSEA. The CDR3 has 12 residues. Written as DNA, the CDR3 is TGCAGCACCAGACAGGGATCTGAAAAACTGTTTTTT. Residues: CSTRQGSEKLFF.

This clone was seen a single time. DNA of the CDR3: TGTGCCAGCAGTTACTCCGGGGTGGCTCAGCCCCAGCATTTT. Amino acid sequence: CASSYSGVAQPQHF. The chain recombines TRBV6-6 with TRBJ1-5; D not certain. The CDR3 has 14 residues. Germline loops: CDR1 MNHNY, CDR2 SVGAGI (reference sequence). Trimming took off 0 bases at V and 6 bases at J, with 9 bases between the two ends.

This clone was found a few times. The junction shows a germline mismatch at one end, possibly a read error. The J gene is TRBJ2-7, the V gene TRBV7-8; TRBD2 agrees at 11 bases. This CDR3 has 14 amino acids. Germline V gene sequence: CDR1 SGHVS, CDR2 FQNEAQ. In nucleotides, the CDR3 is TGTGCCAGCAGCCTAGCGGGGGGCGCCTACGAGCAGTACTTC. Its translation is CASSLAGGAYEQYF.

This chain links TRBV24-1 with TRBJ2-3; perhaps D is TRBD1 or TRBD2 (5 bases each). The ends were cut back, 5 bases at V and 0 bases at J, with 14 bases in the middle. CDR3 length equals 16 residues. Germline V gene data show CDR1 as KGHDR and CDR2 as SFDVKD. In DNA, the CDR3 is TGTGCCACCAGTGTCGGGACCATGAAAAGCACAGATACGCAGTATTTT. Protein: CATSVGTMKSTDTQYF.

The chain recombines TRBV19 with TRBJ1-5, with TRBD1 as a possible D gene (6 bases). CDR1 and CDR2 (germline): LNHDA, SQIVND (reference sequence). The CDR3 has 15 amino acids. V was shortened by 3 bases and J by 5 bases, with 14 bases between the two germline ends. CDR3: CASSMGRGSYQPQHF. The CDR3 DNA follows: TGTGCCAGTAGTATGGGCAGGGGAAGTTATCAGCCCCAGCATTTT. The complete variable domain, with remaining parts taken from reference TRBV19 and TRBJ1-5, reads DGGITQSPKYLFRKEGQNVTLSCEQNLNHDAMYWYRQDPGQGLRLIYYSQIVNDFQKGDIAEGYSVSREKKESFPLTVTSAQKNPTAFYLCASSMGRGSYQPQHFGDGTRLSIL.